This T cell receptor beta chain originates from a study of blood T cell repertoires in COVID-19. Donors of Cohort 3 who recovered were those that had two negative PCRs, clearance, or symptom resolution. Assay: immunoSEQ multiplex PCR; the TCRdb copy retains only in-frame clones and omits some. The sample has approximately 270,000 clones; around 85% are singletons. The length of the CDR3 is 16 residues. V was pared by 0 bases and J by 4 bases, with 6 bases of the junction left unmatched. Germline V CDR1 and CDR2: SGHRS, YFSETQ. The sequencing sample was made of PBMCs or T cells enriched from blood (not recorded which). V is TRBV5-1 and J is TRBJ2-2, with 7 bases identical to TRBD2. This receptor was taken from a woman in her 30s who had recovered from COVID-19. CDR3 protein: CASSLAGVAGTGELFF. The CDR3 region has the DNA TGCGCCAGCAGCTTGGCCGGGGTAGCGGGCACCGGGGAGCTGTTTTTT.